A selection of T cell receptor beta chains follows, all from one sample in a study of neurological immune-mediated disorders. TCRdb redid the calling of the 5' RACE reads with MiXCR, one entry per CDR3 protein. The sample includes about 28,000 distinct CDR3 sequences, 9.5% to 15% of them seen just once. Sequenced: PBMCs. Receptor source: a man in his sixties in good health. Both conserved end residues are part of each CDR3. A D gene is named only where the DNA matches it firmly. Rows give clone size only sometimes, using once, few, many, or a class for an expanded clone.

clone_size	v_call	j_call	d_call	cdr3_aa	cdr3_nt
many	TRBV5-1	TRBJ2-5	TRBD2	CASSPGTSSRGETQYF	TGCGCCAGCAGCCCTGGGACTAGCAGTCGGGGAGAGACCCAGTACTTC
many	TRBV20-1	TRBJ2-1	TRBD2	CSARLGKLAVYNEQFF	TGCAGTGCTAGGCTTGGGAAACTAGCGGTTTACAATGAGCAGTTCTTC
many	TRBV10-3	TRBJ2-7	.	CAIRGGGTHEQYF	TGTGCCATCAGAGGAGGGGGTACCCACGAGCAGTACTTC
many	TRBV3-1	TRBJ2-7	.	CASSQVGLAGAYEQYF	TGTGCCAGCAGCCAAGTGGGCCTGGCGGGTGCCTACGAGCAGTACTTC
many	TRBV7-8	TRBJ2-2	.	CASSRIGTYNTGELFF	TGTGCCAGCAGCCGAATCGGGACATACAACACCGGGGAGCTGTTTTTT
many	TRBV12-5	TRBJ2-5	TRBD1	CASGGQGPQETQYF	TGTGCTAGTGGGGGACAGGGACCTCAAGAGACCCAGTACTTC
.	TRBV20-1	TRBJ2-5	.	CSASRGGAPLSPETLYF	TGCAGTGCCTCCCGGGGAGGCGCTCCCCTATCCCCAGAGACCCTGTACTTC
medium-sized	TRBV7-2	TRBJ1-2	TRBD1	CASSPRTGDAFNYGYTF	TGTGCCAGCAGCCCCAGGACAGGGGACGCCTTTAACTATGGCTACACCTTC
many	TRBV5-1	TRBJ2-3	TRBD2	CASSKGTSGTDTQYF	TGCGCCAGCAGCAAAGGGACTAGCGGCACAGATACGCAGTATTTT
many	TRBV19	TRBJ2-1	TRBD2	CASSRTSDSYNEQFF	TGTGCCAGTAGTAGGACTAGCGATTCCTACAATGAGCAGTTCTTC
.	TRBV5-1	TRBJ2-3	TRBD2	CASSLMGGCADTQYF	TGCGCCAGCAGCTTGATGGGGGGGTGTGCAGATACGCAGTATTTT
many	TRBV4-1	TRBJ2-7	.	CASSQGPSYEQYF	TGCGCCAGCAGCCAGGGACCGAGCTACGAGCAGTACTTC
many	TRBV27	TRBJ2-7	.	CASSLSVASSSYEQYF	TGTGCCAGCAGTTTATCGGTAGCGTCGAGCTCCTACGAGCAGTACTTC
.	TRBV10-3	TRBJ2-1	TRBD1	CAIRITGDGEQFF	TGTGCCATCAGAATAACAGGGGATGGGGAGCAGTTCTTC
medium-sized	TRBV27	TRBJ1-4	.	CASSPWWGRDEKLFF	TGTGCCAGCAGTCCCTGGTGGGGGCGTGATGAAAAACTGTTTTTT
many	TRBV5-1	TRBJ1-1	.	CASSLTPNTEAFF	TGCGCCAGCAGCTTGACACCGAACACTGAAGCTTTCTTT
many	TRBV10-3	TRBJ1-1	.	CATGTAVREAFF	TGTGCCACGGGGACGGCGGTGCGTGAAGCTTTCTTT
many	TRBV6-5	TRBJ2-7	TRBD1	CASSYAGGYEQYF	TGTGCCAGCAGTTACGCAGGGGGCTACGAGCAGTACTTC
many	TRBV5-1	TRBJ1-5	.	CASSLEWGQGQPQHF	TGCGCCAGCAGCTTGGAATGGGGTCAAGGTCAGCCCCAGCATTTT
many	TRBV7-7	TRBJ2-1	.	CASSLDLERGNEQFF	TGTGCTAGCAGCTTAGACCTTGAGAGGGGCAATGAGCAGTTCTTC
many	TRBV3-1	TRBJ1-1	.	CASSRRGAEAFF	TGTGCCAGCAGTCGCAGGGGAGCTGAAGCTTTCTTT
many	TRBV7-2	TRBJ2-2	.	CASSPITVTPRYTGELFF	TGTGCCAGCAGTCCAATCACAGTTACCCCGCGGTACACCGGGGAGCTGTTTTTT
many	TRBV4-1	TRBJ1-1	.	CASSHQDVGNTEAFF	TGCGCCAGCAGCCACCAGGATGTGGGGAACACTGAAGCTTTCTTT
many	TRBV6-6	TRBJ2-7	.	CASSYSGGVSSYEQYF	TGTGCCAGCAGTTACTCTGGCGGGGTCAGCTCCTACGAGCAGTACTTC
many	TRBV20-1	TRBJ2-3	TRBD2	CSASGTSGYSTDTQYF	TGCAGTGCCAGCGGGACTAGCGGTTATAGCACAGATACGCAGTATTTT
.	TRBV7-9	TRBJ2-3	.	CASTAGTHTQYF	TGTGCCAGCACCGCCGGCACTCATACGCAGTATTTT
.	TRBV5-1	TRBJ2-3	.	CASSLGNQQGAKYF	TGCGCCAGCAGCTTGGGGAACCAACAAGGGGCGAAGTATTTT
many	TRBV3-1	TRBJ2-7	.	CASSQDSGYSREQYF	TGTGCCAGCAGCCAAGATAGCGGCTATTCGAGGGAGCAGTACTTC
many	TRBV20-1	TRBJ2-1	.	CSASGDGGSYNEQFF	TGCAGTGCTTCAGGGGATGGGGGATCCTACAATGAGCAGTTCTTC
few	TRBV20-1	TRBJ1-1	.	CSARGGLNTEAFF	TGCAGTGCGAGGGGCGGCTTGAACACTGAAGCTTTCTTT
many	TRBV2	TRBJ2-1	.	CASSGGLDSSYNEQFF	TGTGCCAGCAGTGGTGGACTCGACAGCTCCTACAATGAGCAGTTCTTC
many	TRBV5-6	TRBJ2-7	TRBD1	CASSLGGTGGYEQYF	TGTGCCAGCAGCTTGGGTGGGACAGGGGGCTACGAGCAGTACTTC
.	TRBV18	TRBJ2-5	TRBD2	CASSPRSSGGASWETQYF	TGTGCCAGCTCACCGCGATCTAGCGGGGGTGCCAGCTGGGAGACCCAGTACTTC
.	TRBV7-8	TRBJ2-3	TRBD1	CASSLRDRGAAGTDTQYF	TGTGCCAGCAGCTTAAGGGACAGGGGGGCGGCGGGCACAGATACGCAGTATTTT
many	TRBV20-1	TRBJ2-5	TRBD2	CSARDPTGGGETQYF	TGCAGTGCTAGAGATCCTACGGGAGGCGGAGAGACCCAGTACTTC
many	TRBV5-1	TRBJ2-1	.	CASRPGQSYNEQFF	TGCGCCAGCAGACCGGGACAAAGCTACAATGAGCAGTTCTTC
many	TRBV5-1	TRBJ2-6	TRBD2	CASSPGGGAGANVLTF	TGCGCCAGCAGCCCCGGCGGGGGGGCTGGGGCCAACGTCCTGACTTTC
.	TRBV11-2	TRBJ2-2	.	CASSLEANTGELFF	TGTGCCAGCAGCTTAGAGGCGAACACCGGGGAGCTGTTTTTT
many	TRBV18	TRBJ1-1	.	CASSPSQGRDTEAFF	TGTGCCAGCTCACCATCTCAGGGTCGGGACACTGAAGCTTTCTTT
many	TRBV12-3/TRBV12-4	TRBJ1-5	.	CASTYSGNQPQHF	TGTGCCAGCACCTATAGTGGGAATCAGCCCCAGCATTTT
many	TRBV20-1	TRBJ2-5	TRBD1	CSARRQGALETQYF	TGCAGTGCTAGACGACAGGGGGCTTTAGAGACCCAGTACTTC
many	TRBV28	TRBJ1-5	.	CATYSGGRNQPQHF	TGTGCCACCTACTCGGGGGGGCGCAATCAGCCCCAGCATTTT
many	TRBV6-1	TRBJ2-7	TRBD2	CASSIGLVGEQYF	TGTGCCAGCAGTATTGGACTAGTCGGCGAGCAGTACTTC
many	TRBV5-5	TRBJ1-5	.	CASSSHPGGQPQHF	TGTGCCAGCAGCTCCCATCCCGGGGGTCAGCCCCAGCATTTT
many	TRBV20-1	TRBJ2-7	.	CSAREDHEQYF	TGCAGTGCTAGAGAGGACCACGAGCAGTACTTC